Each of the 5 T cell receptor beta chains below was sequenced from the same sample in a study of blood T cell repertoires in COVID-19. Profiling relied on immunoSEQ multiplex PCR, and the TCRdb table lists in-frame clones only, not all of them. The data contain around 500,000 clones, 70% to 90% of them singletons. Sequenced sample: PBMCs or T cells enriched from blood (not recorded which). The receptors derive from an older woman who had recovered from COVID-19.

J is TRBJ2-2 and V is TRBV29-1; D is unresolved. CDR3 length: 13 amino acids. Germline lookup yields CDR1 SQVTM and CDR2 ANQGSEA. The V gene lost 3 bases and the J gene lost 4 bases, with 9 bases spanning the gap. The CDR3 coding sequence is TGCAGCGTTGAGTCCCCGGGCACCGGGGAGCTGTTTTTT. This sequence encodes CSVESPGTGELFF.

This chain joins TRBV10-3 and TRBJ1-5; possible D gene TRBD1, 6 bases. The germline V gene has CDR1 ENHRY and CDR2 SYGVKD. The CDR3 has 17 residues. V was cut by 3 bases and J by 7 bases, with 22 bases left in between. The CDR3 bases are TGTGCCATCAGTGAAAAGGAACAGGGACGTGTAAACCAGCCCCAGCATTTT. It encodes CAISEKEQGRVNQPQHF.

The chain carries TRBV27 and TRBJ1-2; the D gene is possibly TRBD1 (6 bases). This CDR3 comprises 15 residues. Trimming removed 5 bases at V and 5 bases at J, with 18 bases between. The germline V gene encodes CDR1 MNHEY and CDR2 SMNVEV (reference sequence). DNA of the CDR3: TGTGCCAGCAGTCAAAACTCAGGGGTGGGTTATGGCTACACCTTC. Translated: CASSQNSGVGYGYTF.

The chain is built from TRBV25-1 and TRBJ2-2, with D maybe TRBD1 (6 bases). V was pared by 3 bases and J by 7 bases, with 18 bases between. CDR1 and CDR2 from the germline V gene are MGHDK and SYGVNS. CDR3 length equals 16 residues. CDR3 DNA: TGTGCCAGCAGTGATTCCGTACAGGGACGCAGCGGGGAGCTGTTTTTT. Residues: CASSDSVQGRSGELFF.

The gene calls are TRBV5-4 and TRBJ2-3; D perhaps matches TRBD2 (6 bases). Germline CDR1 is SGHNT and CDR2 is YYREEE (reference sequence). This CDR3 region has 16 residues. V dropped 0 bases and J dropped 0 bases, with 11 bases sitting between them. CDR3 nucleotide sequence: TGTGCCAGCAGCTTGGCCTCGACTAGGAGCACAGATACGCAGTATTTT. Its translation is CASSLASTRSTDTQYF.